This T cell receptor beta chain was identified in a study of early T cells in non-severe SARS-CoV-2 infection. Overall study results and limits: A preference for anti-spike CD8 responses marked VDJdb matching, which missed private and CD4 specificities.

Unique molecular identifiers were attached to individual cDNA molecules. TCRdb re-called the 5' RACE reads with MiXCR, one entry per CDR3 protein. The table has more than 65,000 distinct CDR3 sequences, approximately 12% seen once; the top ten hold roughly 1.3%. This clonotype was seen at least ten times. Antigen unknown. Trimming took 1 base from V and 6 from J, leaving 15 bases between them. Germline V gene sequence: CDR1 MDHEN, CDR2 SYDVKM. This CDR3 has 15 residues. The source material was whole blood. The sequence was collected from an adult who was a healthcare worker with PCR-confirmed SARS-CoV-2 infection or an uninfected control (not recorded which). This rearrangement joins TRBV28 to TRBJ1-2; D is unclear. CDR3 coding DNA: TGTGCCAGCAGTTTATCCCGACCTGGGGAGAATGGCTACACCTTC. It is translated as CASSLSRPGENGYTF.